The T cell receptor (beta chain) described here comes from a study of control samples from healthy donors and cancer patients (dated by TCRdb to the early 2020s). The library was generated by the immunoSEQ multiplex PCR assay. TCRdb's version of the immuneACCESS table is confined to in-frame rearrangements and falls short of the full clone set. An unresolved V gene accounts for under half of the shortfall where checked; the remainder is of unknown origin. This sample comprises roughly 64,000 clones, about nine tenths of them detected only once. Jointly, the top ten make up about 1.2% of the sample. CDR1 and CDR2, looked up from the germline V gene, are SGHDT and YYEEEE. Cut back by 2 bases and 12 bases, the V and J ends lie 11 bases apart. The CDR3 starts with the cysteine, ends with the phenylalanine, and has 11 residues. This entry keeps only the CDR3 DNA: 33 bases, framed from base 1. As concerns this clone: Its binding antigen is unknown. Base qualities are not at hand, and no much larger clone is one base apart.

The sequence was collected from a woman aged 50 to 65 with colorectal cancer. The receptor chain draws on TRBV5-6 and TRBJ2-5, with TRBD1 perhaps the D gene, on 6 matching bases. The sequencing input was PBMCs. The sequenced DNA: TGTGCCAGCAGCTTCTTGGGGGCGGAGTACTTC. Its product reads: CASSFLGAEYF.